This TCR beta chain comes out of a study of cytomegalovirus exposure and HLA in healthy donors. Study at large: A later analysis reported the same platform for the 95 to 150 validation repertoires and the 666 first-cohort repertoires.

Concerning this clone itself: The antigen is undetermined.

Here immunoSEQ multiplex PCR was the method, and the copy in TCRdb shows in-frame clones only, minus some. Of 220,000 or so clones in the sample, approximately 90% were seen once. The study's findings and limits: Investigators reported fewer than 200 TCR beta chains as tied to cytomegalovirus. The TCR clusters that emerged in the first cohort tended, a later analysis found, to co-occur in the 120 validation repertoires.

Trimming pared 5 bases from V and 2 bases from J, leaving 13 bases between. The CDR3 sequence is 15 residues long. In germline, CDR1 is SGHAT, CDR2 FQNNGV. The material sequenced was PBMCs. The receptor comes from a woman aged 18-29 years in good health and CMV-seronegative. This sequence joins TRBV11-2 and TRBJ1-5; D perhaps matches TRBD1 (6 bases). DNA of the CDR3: TGTGCCAGCAGCCTAGCTGGGGGCGGCAATCAGCCCCAGCATTTT. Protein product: CASSLAGGGNQPQHF.